Listed here are 25 T cell receptor beta chains from one sample, sequenced in a study of blood T cell repertoires in COVID-19. This table comes from immunoSEQ multiplex PCR, and its TCRdb copy is limited to in-frame clones, with some not included. The table lists hundreds of thousands of clones, under 90% of them singletons. The material sequenced was PBMCs or T cells enriched from blood (not recorded which). All receptors derive from a woman aged 55-70 years who had recovered from COVID-19.

The genes are TRBV5-1 and TRBJ1-1, with 7 bases matching TRBD1. In germline, CDR1 is SGHRS, CDR2 YFSETQ. V trimming: 3 bases; J trimming: 3 bases; junction bases outside the gene matches: 8. There are 15 residues in the CDR3. CDR3 region: CASSWAGQGDTEAFF. In DNA, the CDR3 is TGCGCCAGCAGCTGGGCAGGGCAGGGGGACACTGAAGCTTTCTTT.

The CDR3 is CASSETGWDTDTQYF. The CDR3 coding sequence is TGTGCCAGCAGCGAGACAGGCTGGGACACAGATACGCAGTATTTT. The chain couples TRBV7-9 to TRBJ2-3, with D possibly TRBD1 on 6 matching bases. The CDR3 length is 15 residues. Trimming left V 5 bases short and J 2 bases short, with 14 bases between. Looked up from germline, CDR1 is SEHNR and CDR2 is FQNEAQ (reference sequence).

J is TRBJ1-2 and V is TRBV6-5, with 7 nucleotides matching TRBD1. The J segment lost 4 bases and the V segment lost 6 bases, leaving 5 bases of the junction unmatched. Germline lookup yields CDR1 MNHEY and CDR2 SVGAGI. The CDR3 loop spans 13 amino acids. CDR3 in DNA: TGTGCCAGCAGAACGACAGGGCTCTATGGCTACACCTTC. Its protein is CASRTTGLYGYTF.

The chain recombines TRBV12-3 or TRBV12-4 with TRBJ2-4; perhaps TRBD1 as D (6 bases). V was clipped by 8 bases and J by 2 bases, with 10 bases between them. The CDR3 length is 13 residues. The CDR3 DNA is TGTGCCAGCTCCAGGGGTACCAAAAACATTCAGTACTTC. As protein: CASSRGTKNIQYF.

This clone appeared a single time. V and J are TRBV9 and TRBJ2-2; D is uncertain. V was cut by 4 bases and J by 0 bases, with 7 bases left in between. Germline-derived CDR1 and CDR2 are SGDLS and YYNGEE. This CDR3 has 14 amino acids. The DNA for the CDR3 is TGTGCCAGCAGCATTAGTTCGAACACCGGGGAGCTGTTTTTT. It yields the protein CASSISSNTGELFF.

The rearrangement joins TRBV27 to TRBJ2-1; 11 bases line up with TRBD2. There are 13 residues in the CDR3. Germline V gene sequence: CDR1 MNHEY, CDR2 SMNVEV (reference sequence). The ends lost 7 bases at V and 9 bases at J; junction bases unmatched: 5. CDR3 amino acids: CASTTSGMVEQFF. For the CDR3, the DNA is TGTGCCAGCACGACTAGCGGGATGGTTGAGCAGTTCTTC.

V usage is TRBV11-2 and J usage is TRBJ1-2; TRBD1 matches 9 bases. J gave up 3 bases and V 2 bases, and 7 bases lay outside the gene matches. Germline V gene data show CDR1 as SGHAT and CDR2 as FQNNGV. The CDR3 is made up of 16 amino acids. CDR3 in amino acids: CASSLLTGGGDYGYTF. CDR3 in DNA: TGTGCCAGCAGCTTACTTACAGGGGGCGGTGACTATGGCTACACCTTC.

This sequence joins TRBV19 and TRBJ1-2, with D possibly being TRBD1 (5 bases). The CDR3 has 15 residues. CDR1 and CDR2 from the germline V gene are LNHDA and SQIVND (reference sequence). V shed 6 bases and J shed 6 bases, with 20 bases lying between them. The CDR3 is CASRSSLGGADGYTF. In DNA, the CDR3 is TGTGCCAGTAGATCCTCCTTGGGCGGGGCGGATGGCTACACCTTC. The complete variable domain, with remaining parts taken from reference TRBV19 and TRBJ1-2, reads DGGITQSPKYLFRKEGQNVTLSCEQNLNHDAMYWYRQDPGQGLRLIYYSQIVNDFQKGDIAEGYSVSREKKESFPLTVTSAQKNPTAFYLCASRSSLGGADGYTFGSGTRLTVV.

This chain connects TRBV7-2 to TRBJ2-1; D gene unclear. CDR3 size: 13 residues. V was shortened by 1 base and J by 5 bases, with 6 bases between the two germline ends. The V gene's germline CDR1 is SGHTA and CDR2 FQGNSA. The CDR3 loop reads CASSLDPNNEQFF. CDR3 DNA: TGTGCCAGCAGCTTAGATCCAAACAATGAGCAGTTCTTC.

This chain uses TRBV20-1 with TRBJ2-7, with 7 nucleotides matching TRBD1. Trimming took 3 bases from V and 0 from J; bases not matched to a gene: 5. This CDR3 comprises 14 residues. Germline V gene sequence: CDR1 DFQATT, CDR2 SNEGSKA (reference sequence). The chain's CDR3 is CSASRTGNSYEQYF. Here the CDR3 DNA reads TGCAGTGCTAGTCGGACAGGAAACTCCTACGAGCAGTACTTC.

The V call is TRBV7-2, the J call TRBJ1-2; tentatively, D is TRBD1 (6 bases). The CDR3 consists of 15 residues. CDR1 and CDR2 (germline): SGHTA, FQGNSA. The ends were cut back, 1 base at V and 6 bases at J, with 15 bases in the middle. The CDR3 here is CASSLDHRDYDGYTF. The DNA for the CDR3 is TGTGCCAGCAGCTTAGATCACAGGGACTACGATGGCTACACCTTC.

This chain joins TRBV5-1 and TRBJ2-5; 10 nucleotides match TRBD1. Germline CDR1 is SGHRS and CDR2 is YFSETQ. The CDR3 length is 15 residues. J gave up 3 bases and V 4 bases, and 6 bases lay outside the gene matches. In nucleotides, the CDR3 is TGCGCCAGCAGCGTGACCGGGACAGGGGAAGAGACCCAGTACTTC. This gives the protein CASSVTGTGEETQYF.

This clone was seen a handful of times. The rearrangement links TRBV5-1 to TRBJ1-4; 7 nucleotides align to TRBD1. The J segment lost 4 bases and the V segment lost 0 bases, leaving 6 bases of the junction unmatched. Germline V lookup: CDR1 SGHRS, CDR2 YFSETQ. The CDR3 has 16 amino acids. This CDR3 reads CASSLAGTVGNEKLFF. CDR3 in DNA: TGCGCCAGCAGCTTGGCTGGGACAGTGGGTAATGAAAAACTGTTTTTT. The complete variable domain, with remaining parts taken from reference TRBV5-1 and TRBJ1-4, reads KAGVTQTPRYLIKTRGQQVTLSCSPISGHRSVSWYQQTPGQGLQFLFEYFSETQRNKGNFPGRFSGRQFSNSRSEMNVSTLELGDSALYLCASSLAGTVGNEKLFFGSGTQLSVL.

This chain links TRBV6-6 with TRBJ2-1; 10 bases are shared with TRBD2. The junction had 8 bases not matched to a gene; V was cut back by 4 bases and J by 8 bases. This CDR3 comprises 15 residues. Germline-derived CDR1 and CDR2 are MNHNY and SVGAGI (reference sequence). CDR3 sequence reads: CASSFVLAGRHEQFF. The CDR3 region has the DNA TGTGCCAGCAGTTTCGTACTAGCGGGAAGACATGAGCAGTTCTTC.

The chain couples TRBV5-1 to TRBJ2-7, with D perhaps matching TRBD2 (6 bases). V lost 0 bases, J lost 0 bases, and 13 bases lay in between. The germline V gene has CDR1 SGHRS and CDR2 YFSETQ. The CDR3 runs 16 residues. The chain's CDR3 is CASSLVSAGSSYEQYF. The CDR3 region has the DNA TGCGCCAGCAGCTTGGTTTCTGCGGGGAGCTCCTACGAGCAGTACTTC. Complete variable domain (other parts from reference TRBV5-1 and TRBJ2-7): KAGVTQTPRYLIKTRGQQVTLSCSPISGHRSVSWYQQTPGQGLQFLFEYFSETQRNKGNFPGRFSGRQFSNSRSEMNVSTLELGDSALYLCASSLVSAGSSYEQYFGPGTRLTVT.

This chain joins TRBV6-5 and TRBJ1-1; no reliable D call. The CDR3 totals 15 residues. Trimming removed 0 bases from V and 1 base from J, with 9 bases in between. The germline gives CDR1 MNHEY, CDR2 SVGAGI. DNA for the CDR3: TGTGCCAGCAGTTACTCGGGCAGGCAGAACACTGAAGCTTTCTTT. Protein product: CASSYSGRQNTEAFF.

The V gene is TRBV2, the J gene TRBJ1-1; no firm D call. The germline V gene encodes CDR1 SNHLY and CDR2 FYNNEI. This CDR3 has 15 residues. V was shortened by 0 bases and J by 2 bases, with 10 bases between the two germline ends. CDR3 sequence (DNA): TGTGCCAGCAGTGAAGCTGGGCAGGCAAACACTGAAGCTTTCTTT. It is translated as CASSEAGQANTEAFF.

This chain joins TRBV19 and TRBJ1-2; D not resolved. Looked up from germline, CDR1 is LNHDA and CDR2 is SQIVND (reference sequence). The V end was cut by 4 bases, the J end by 7 bases, with 22 bases between. The CDR3 is made up of 16 amino acids. The CDR3 region has the DNA TGTGCCAGTAGTAACGGACTCCTAGATCCCCGAGGTGGCTACACCTTC. Its protein is CASSNGLLDPRGGYTF.

The genes are TRBV25-1 and TRBJ1-3; TRBD1 agrees at 8 bases. This CDR3 has 17 residues. CDR1 is MGHDK, CDR2 SYGVNS, per germline. V was pared by 3 bases and J by 0 bases, with 7 bases of the junction left unmatched. This chain's CDR3 is CASSDEDRAFSGNTIYF. The CDR3 nucleotides read TGTGCCAGCAGTGATGAGGACAGGGCCTTCTCTGGAAACACCATATATTTT. The whole variable domain, filled in from reference TRBV25-1 and TRBJ1-3, reads EADIYQTPRYLVIGTGKKITLECSQTMGHDKMYWYQQDPGMELHLIHYSYGVNSTEKGDLSSESTVSRIRTEHFPLTLESARPSHTSQYLCASSDEDRAFSGNTIYFGEGSWLTVV.

The chain employs TRBV5-4 and TRBJ1-1; the match to TRBD1 covers 11 bases. The V gene's germline CDR1 is SGHNT and CDR2 YYREEE (reference sequence). The V segment lost 4 bases and the J segment 4 bases; nucleotides outside the gene matches: 3. The CDR3 consists of 14 residues. CDR3 bases: TGTGCCAGCAGCCCCGGGACAGGGGGCACTGAAGCTTTCTTT. Residues: CASSPGTGGTEAFF.

V usage is TRBV5-5 and J usage is TRBJ1-1; D possibly corresponds to TRBD1 (6 bases). The V end lost 1 base, the J end lost 3 bases, and 13 bases lay between the germline ends. The CDR3 consists of 15 residues. Germline V CDR1 and CDR2: SGHKS, YYEKEE (reference sequence). The chain's CDR3 is CASSLRGGRYTEAFF. CDR3 in DNA: TGTGCCAGCAGCTTGAGGGGGGGTAGGTACACTGAAGCTTTCTTT.

The chain carries TRBV19 and TRBJ1-6; D perhaps matches TRBD1 (5 bases). Between the trimmed V and J ends, which lost 3 bases and 9 bases, there was a span of 9 bases. CDR3 length equals 13 residues. The V gene's germline CDR1 is LNHDA and CDR2 SQIVND (reference sequence). The CDR3 here is CASSMPTASPLHF. DNA of the CDR3: TGTGCCAGTAGTATGCCGACAGCTTCACCCCTCCACTTT.

The chain carries TRBV7-6 and TRBJ2-2, with 8 bases matching TRBD2. Trimming cost V 5 bases and J 1 base; bases outside gene matches: 9. Looked up from germline, CDR1 is SGHVS and CDR2 is FNYEAQ. The CDR3 length is 17 residues. The CDR3 region is CASSPASSGRNTGELFF. The CDR3 DNA is TGTGCCAGCAGCCCCGCCTCCAGCGGGAGGAACACCGGGGAGCTGTTTTTT.

The chain carries TRBV6-6 and TRBJ2-1; 10 nucleotides agree with TRBD2. CDR3 length equals 16 residues. V shed 2 bases and J 5 bases; nucleotides not matched to a gene: 6. Looked up from germline, CDR1 is MNHNY and CDR2 is SVGAGI (reference sequence). CDR3 loop: CASSYPSGGPNNEQFF. CDR3 coding DNA: TGTGCCAGCAGTTACCCTAGCGGGGGTCCTAACAATGAGCAGTTCTTC.

The rearrangement links TRBV19 to TRBJ2-2, with 11 bases fitting TRBD1. The V segment lost 5 bases and the J segment 4 bases; nucleotides outside the gene matches: 6. The CDR3 consists of 16 residues. Germline CDR1 is LNHDA and CDR2 is SQIVND (reference sequence). CDR3 bases: TGTGCCAGTAGTGGCGGGACAGGGGGTTTCACCGGGGAGCTGTTTTTT. It is translated as CASSGGTGGFTGELFF.